The clone carrying this TCR beta chain has a single count. Its antigen is undetermined. The draw of peripheral blood yielded around 9.6 milliliters from each donor. This CDR3 has 15 amino acids. Looked up from germline, CDR1 is MNHEY and CDR2 is SMNVEV (reference sequence). J lost 5 bases, V lost 5 bases, and 10 bases had no gene match. For the second PCR, which ran for about 6 to 11 cycles, a sample-barcoded 5' primer and a J-beta primer mix were used. Every sample produced at least 2.5 million CDR3-containing paired-end reads. From the 5' RACE reads, TCRdb called clonotypes with MiXCR, one entry per CDR3 protein. The sample lists 650,000 to 800,000 distinct CDR3 sequences, more than 40% occurring once. This entry belongs to a study of blood T cells in healthy people across ages. Study results and limitations: Correlation between TCR beta diversity and naive T cell percentage was strong.

The chain recombines TRBV27 with TRBJ1-2; TRBD1 aligns across 8 bases. The sequence came from a man in his sixties in good health. Sequencing was done on a sample of blood. The CDR3, as DNA: TGTGCCAGCAGTATACACCGACAGGGGTGGTATGGCTACACCTTC. It encodes CASSIHRQGWYGYTF.